Following are 31 T cell receptor beta chains from one sample sequenced in a study of early T cells in non-severe SARS-CoV-2 infection. TCRdb reprocessed the 5' RACE reads with MiXCR, giving one entry per CDR3 protein. The table has some 57,000 distinct CDR3 sequences, 9.5% to 15% seen once. The sample was whole blood. The receptors come from an adult who was a healthcare worker with PCR-confirmed SARS-CoV-2 infection or an uninfected control (not recorded which).

In its sample, this clonotype was seen a few times. The J gene is TRBJ2-3, the V gene TRBV2; no reliable D call. CDR3 length: 13 residues. V was shortened by 1 base and J by 4 bases, with 6 bases between the two germline ends. From germline, CDR1 is SNHLY and CDR2 FYNNEI. CDR3 sequence: CASSEGHPDTQYF. The CDR3 nucleotides read TGTGCCAGCAGTGAAGGGCATCCAGATACGCAGTATTTT. Based on the CDR3 plus reference TRBV2 and TRBJ2-3, the full variable domain is EPEVTQTPSHQVTQMGQEVILRCVPISNHLYFYWYRQILGQKVEFLVSFYNNEISEKSEIFDDQFSVERPDGSNFTLKIRSTKLEDSAMYFCASSEGHPDTQYFGPGTRLTVL.

This clonotype was counted a few times. Written as DNA, the CDR3 is TGCAGTGCCAGATCGGGGGGAGAAACTGGAAACACCATATATTTT. The encoded protein is CSARSGGETGNTIYF. The chain combines TRBV20-1 with TRBJ1-3; maybe TRBD1 (5 bases). Between the trimmed V and J ends, which lost 6 bases and 2 bases, there was a span of 17 bases. CDR1 DFQATT and CDR2 SNEGSKA come from the germline V gene (reference sequence). This CDR3 contains 15 residues.

This clonotype was recorded many times. The gene calls are TRBV7-9 and TRBJ2-7; maybe TRBD1 (6 bases). The CDR3 length is 14 residues. CDR1 is SEHNR, CDR2 FQNEAQ, per germline (reference sequence). V was pared by 5 bases and J by 2 bases, with 13 bases between. CDR3 nucleotide sequence: TGTGCCAGCAGCCAGGGCCACAGGGCCTACGAGCAGTACTTC. Encoded protein: CASSQGHRAYEQYF.

The V and J genes are TRBV7-9 and TRBJ2-2, with 8 positions matching TRBD1. The CDR3 is made up of 16 amino acids. V trimming: 5 bases; J trimming: 0 bases; junction bases outside the gene matches: 5. CDR1 and CDR2 from the germline V gene are SEHNR and FQNEAQ (reference sequence). The CDR3 loop reads CASSKTGQANTGELFF. CDR3 in DNA: TGTGCCAGCAGCAAGACGGGACAGGCGAACACCGGGGAGCTGTTTTTT.

The table lists this clonotype with many counts. The CDR3 loop reads CASSPWRGSYNEQFF. The CDR3 DNA is TGTGCCAGCTCACCCTGGAGGGGCTCCTACAATGAGCAGTTCTTC. V gene TRBV18 combines with J gene TRBJ2-1, with D possibly being TRBD2 (6 bases). CDR3 length equals 15 residues. Deletions cut 3 bases from V and 0 bases from J, with 9 bases between. Per the germline V gene, CDR1 is KGHSH and CDR2 is LQKENI. Based on the CDR3 plus reference TRBV18 and TRBJ2-1, the full variable domain is NAGVMQNPRHLVRRRGQEARLRCSPMKGHSHVYWYRQLPEEGLKFMVYLQKENIIDESGMPKERFSAEFPKEGPSILRIQQVVRGDSAAYFCASSPWRGSYNEQFFGPGTRLTVL.

In its sample, this clonotype was seen once. It may be a read error: a sequence one base away is much more abundant. V gene TRBV5-1 combines with J gene TRBJ1-6; TRBD1 matches 7 bases. Germline V gene sequence: CDR1 SGHRS, CDR2 YFSETQ. V shed 5 bases and J 6 bases; nucleotides not matched to a gene: 8. The CDR3 has 15 residues. The CDR3 spells CASRQPGQLNSPLHF. The DNA of the CDR3 is TGCGCCAGCAGGCAACCGGGACAGCTTAATTCACCCCTCCACTTT.

Note on this clonotype: This clone may be a read error of a much larger clone one base away. V and J are TRBV6-1 and TRBJ1-2; D perhaps matches TRBD1 (6 bases). Germline CDR1 is MNHNS and CDR2 is SASEGT. This CDR3 is 15 amino acids long. The CDR3, as DNA: TGTGCCAGCAGTACAGCAGGGGCGGCTAGCTATAGCTACACCTTC. Translated, it gives CASSTAGAASYSYTF.

The chain uses TRBV20-1 and TRBJ2-1; D might be TRBD1 or TRBD2, each matching 5 bases. Germline assignment: CDR1 DFQATT and CDR2 SNEGSKA (reference sequence). Trimming cost V 5 bases and J 5 bases, with 7 bases left between them. This CDR3 is built from 11 residues. CDR3 bases: TGCAGTGCTGGGACCCACAATGAGCAGTTCTTC. Protein: CSAGTHNEQFF.

This clonotype has more than one count but fewer than ten. This chain joins TRBV9 and TRBJ2-1, with 7 bases fitting TRBD1. V gave up 0 bases and J gave up 8 bases; unmatched junction bases: 17. Germline CDR1 SGDLS, CDR2 YYNGEE. This CDR3 has 18 amino acids. CDR3 sequence reads: CASSVARGTAPRVDEQFF. CDR3 sequence (DNA): TGTGCCAGCAGCGTAGCCCGAGGGACAGCCCCTAGGGTGGATGAGCAGTTCTTC. The variable domain in full, with the rest retrieved from reference TRBV9 and TRBJ2-1, is DSGVTQTPKHLITATGQRVTLRCSPRSGDLSVYWYQQSLDQGLQFLIQYYNGEERAKGNILERFSAQQFPDLHSELNLSSLELGDSALYFCASSVARGTAPRVDEQFFGPGTRLTVL.

This clonotype was found many times. The CDR3 region is CASRAGTGKFGANVLTF. The CDR3 bases are TGTGCCAGCCGGGCCGGGACAGGGAAGTTTGGGGCCAACGTCCTGACTTTC. The chain has TRBV6-1 and TRBJ2-6, with 9 bases matching TRBD1. This CDR3 is built from 17 residues. Trimming removed 8 bases from V and 3 bases from J; junction bases left unmatched: 11. Germline values: CDR1 MNHNS, CDR2 SASEGT.

The table lists this clonotype with a few counts. V gene TRBV29-1 combines with J gene TRBJ1-2; D gene uncertain. The V end lost 3 bases, the J end lost 7 bases, and 18 bases lay between the germline ends. Germline V gene sequence: CDR1 SQVTM, CDR2 ANQGSEA. This CDR3 has 14 residues. CDR3 sequence (DNA): TGCAGCGTTGACTTCGACGCGGGATCCAGTGGCTACACCTTC. Amino acid sequence: CSVDFDAGSSGYTF. The full variable domain, with the rest looked up from reference TRBV29-1 and TRBJ1-2, is SAVISQKPSRDICQRGTSLTIQCQVDSQVTMMFWYRQQPGQSLTLIATANQGSEATYESGFVIDKFPISRPNLTFSTLTVSNMSPEDSSIYLCSVDFDAGSSGYTFGSGTRLTVV.

This clonotype was found many times. This chain links TRBV12-5 with TRBJ1-2; the D gene is possibly TRBD1 (5 bases). Trimming took off 7 bases at V and 0 bases at J, with 12 bases between the two ends. Germline CDR1 LGHNT, CDR2 FRNRAP. The CDR3 is 14 amino acids. Written as DNA, the CDR3 is TGTGCTAGTGCGTGGGAGGGGTCTAACTATGGCTACACCTTC. It specifies CASAWEGSNYGYTF.

Many counts were recorded for this clonotype. V and J are TRBV5-4 and TRBJ1-1; unclear D gene. Germline-derived CDR1 and CDR2 are SGHNT and YYREEE (reference sequence). Deletions cut 0 bases from V and 4 bases from J, with 10 bases between. The CDR3 loop spans 14 amino acids. The CDR3 reads CASSLERASTEAFF. The CDR3 coding sequence is TGTGCCAGCAGCTTGGAGCGGGCCAGCACTGAAGCTTTCTTT.

This clonotype was seen only a few times. This chain's CDR3 is CSASDRGLEQYF. In DNA, the CDR3 is TGCAGTGCTTCGGACAGGGGGCTCGAGCAGTACTTC. The chain is built from TRBV20-1 and TRBJ2-7, with TRBD1 matching 11 bases. V lost 5 bases to trimming and J lost 6 bases; unmatched junction nucleotides: 3. This CDR3 has 12 residues. Germline lookup yields CDR1 DFQATT and CDR2 SNEGSKA (reference sequence).

This clonotype was seen more than once but under ten times. This sequence joins TRBV29-1 and TRBJ1-1, with D uncertain. The CDR3 is 12 residues long. Trimming removed 4 bases at V and 2 bases at J, with 8 bases between. The germline V gene has CDR1 SQVTM and CDR2 ANQGSEA. This CDR3 is CSVGNSNTEAFF. The CDR3 region has the DNA TGCAGCGTTGGCAACAGCAACACTGAAGCTTTCTTT.

The table lists this clonotype with a few counts. The rearrangement links TRBV6-5 to TRBJ2-5; maybe TRBD2 (5 bases). The CDR3 loop spans 16 amino acids. V lost 5 bases and J lost 1, with 17 bases in between. CDR1 is MNHEY, CDR2 SVGAGI, per germline. The CDR3 reads CASSGGLVAGQETQYF. The DNA of the CDR3 is TGTGCCAGCAGTGGAGGACTGGTGGCGGGCCAAGAGACCCAGTACTTC.

This clonotype has a count of ten or more. One end of the junction varies from germline; a read error may be responsible. This chain uses TRBV6-5 with TRBJ1-2; D perhaps matches TRBD1 (6 bases). This CDR3 spans 13 amino acids. Germline values: CDR1 MNHEY, CDR2 SVGAGI. CDR3 DNA: TGTGCCAGCAGTTACCGGACAGAGGGGTGGCGTTTCTTC. This sequence encodes CASSYRTEGWRFF.

This chain links TRBV2 with TRBJ2-3; D might be TRBD1 (5 bases). Trimming shortened V by 7 bases and J by 4 bases, and 12 bases separated the two germline ends. The CDR3 has 13 residues. Per the germline V gene, CDR1 is SNHLY and CDR2 is FYNNEI. CDR3 in amino acids: CASNNPTADTQYF. The DNA for the CDR3 is TGTGCCAGCAACAATCCGACAGCAGATACGCAGTATTTT. Drawing the rest from reference TRBV2 and TRBJ2-3, the complete variable domain is EPEVTQTPSHQVTQMGQEVILRCVPISNHLYFYWYRQILGQKVEFLVSFYNNEISEKSEIFDDQFSVERPDGSNFTLKIRSTKLEDSAMYFCASNNPTADTQYFGPGTRLTVL.

This clonotype was seen repeatedly, ten times or more. The V gene is TRBV7-9, the J gene TRBJ2-5, with D tentatively TRBD1 (6 bases). V shed 4 bases and J shed 0 bases, with 9 bases lying between them. From germline, CDR1 is SEHNR and CDR2 FQNEAQ (reference sequence). There are 14 residues in the CDR3. CDR3 nucleotides: TGTGCCAGCAGCTCCACAGGGTACCAAGAGACCCAGTACTTC. Translating gives CASSSTGYQETQYF.

In this sample, this clonotype turned up many times. The rearrangement joins TRBV7-9 to TRBJ1-4, with D unclear. The germline gives CDR1 SEHNR, CDR2 FQNEAQ (reference sequence). The CDR3 is 14 residues long. Trimming left V 5 bases short and J 10 bases short, with 17 bases between. CDR3 DNA sequence: TGTGCCAGCAGCCCCTCGGTCAACCTCGGAAAACTGTTTTTT. As protein: CASSPSVNLGKLFF.

Many counts were recorded for this clonotype. The chain links TRBV7-6 to TRBJ2-3; weak D call: TRBD2 (6 bases). Per germline, CDR1 SGHVS and CDR2 FNYEAQ. The CDR3 has 14 residues. Trimming cost V 3 bases and J 1 base, with 8 bases left between them. The CDR3 is CASSLTRGTDTQYF. In DNA, the CDR3 is TGTGCCAGCAGCTTGACTAGGGGCACAGATACGCAGTATTTT.

This clonotype was seen ten or more times. In DNA, the CDR3 is TGCGCCAGCAGCCATGAACTGTTCGGGCTCTGGGTGGGGGACACTGAAGCTTTCTTT. Protein: CASSHELFGLWVGDTEAFF. This sequence joins TRBV4-1 and TRBJ1-1; possible D gene TRBD1, 5 bases. The CDR3 consists of 19 residues. Trimming stripped 3 bases from V and 3 bases from J, with 26 bases between. Germline CDR1 and CDR2: MGHRA and YSYEKL.

This clonotype was detected many times. This sequence joins TRBV7-9 and TRBJ1-3, with D perhaps matching TRBD1 (6 bases). This CDR3 region has 15 residues. V was cut by 6 bases and J by 0 bases, with 12 bases left in between. The V gene's germline CDR1 is SEHNR and CDR2 FQNEAQ (reference sequence). The CDR3 DNA reads as TGTGCCAGCAGGGGTACAGGGTACTCTGGAAACACCATATATTTT. As protein: CASRGTGYSGNTIYF.

In DNA, the CDR3 is TGTGCCAGCAGTTCCCTCTGGGGACTAGTGGGTGAGCAGTTCTTC. Residues: CASSSLWGLVGEQFF. The chain recombines TRBV6-2 or TRBV6-3 with TRBJ2-1; 8 bases are a match to TRBD2. Germline values: CDR1 MNHEY, CDR2 SVGEGT. The CDR3 length is 15 residues. After removal of 4 bases from V and 9 bases from J, the junction contained 11 bases not matched to a gene.

This clonotype was seen ten or more times. The CDR3 loop is CASSFRGRWGTDTQYF. DNA of the CDR3: TGTGCCAGCAGTTTCCGGGGACGGTGGGGGACAGATACGCAGTATTTT. The rearrangement joins TRBV28 to TRBJ2-3; either TRBD1 or TRBD2 may supply D (5 bases each). Trimming removed 3 bases at V and 3 bases at J, with 16 bases between. The germline V gene has CDR1 MDHEN and CDR2 SYDVKM. The CDR3 has 16 amino acids. Together with reference TRBV28 and TRBJ2-3, the CDR3 gives the full variable domain: DVKVTQSSRYLVKRTGEKVFLECVQDMDHENMFWYRQDPGLGLRLIYFSYDVKMKEKGDIPEGYSVSREKKERFSLILESASTNQTSMYLCASSFRGRWGTDTQYFGPGTRLTVL.

The J gene is TRBJ1-1, the V gene TRBV15; D is uncertain. V lost 5 bases, J lost 1 base, and 11 bases lay in between. Per germline, CDR1 LNHNV and CDR2 YYDKDF (reference sequence). This CDR3 is 14 amino acids long. The CDR3 loop reads CATSPRAANTEAFF. As DNA, the CDR3 is TGTGCCACCAGCCCACGGGCCGCGAACACTGAAGCTTTCTTT.

In the case of this clonotype: Just one base apart from a much larger clone, this may be a read error. The J gene is TRBJ2-3, the V gene TRBV27; D possibly matches TRBD1 or TRBD2 (5 bases each). The CDR3 has 12 amino acids. CDR1 is MNHEY, CDR2 SMNVEV, per germline (reference sequence). Here the CDR3 DNA reads TGTGTCAGCAGCTATAGGGGACATACGCAGTATTTT. It yields the protein CVSSYRGHTQYF.

The V gene is TRBV29-1, the J gene TRBJ1-1; tentatively, D is TRBD1 (5 bases). CDR3 length: 14 residues. Trimming cost V 6 bases and J 4 bases, with 18 bases left between them. The V gene's germline CDR1 is SQVTM and CDR2 ANQGSEA. CDR3 DNA sequence: TGCAGCGTCCAAAACCAGGGAGTCATCACTGAAGCTTTCTTT. As protein: CSVQNQGVITEAFF.

The chain carries TRBV27 and TRBJ2-7; D gene ambiguous. Germline assignment: CDR1 MNHEY and CDR2 SMNVEV (reference sequence). The V end was cut by 3 bases, the J end by 6 bases, with 6 bases between. This CDR3 is built from 11 residues. In DNA, the CDR3 is TGTGCCAGCAGTTTGATGGGCGAGCAGTACTTC. It codes for CASSLMGEQYF.

This clonotype was detected only a few times. The genes are TRBV29-1 and TRBJ2-7, with D unclear. There are 14 residues in the CDR3. Deletions cut 1 base from V and 2 bases from J, with 12 bases between. The germline gives CDR1 SQVTM, CDR2 ANQGSEA. CDR3 bases: TGCAGCGTTGAAGTCTCAGGCTCTCCCTACGAGCAGTACTTC. This encodes CSVEVSGSPYEQYF.

This clonotype was counted ten times or more. The chain couples TRBV3-1 to TRBJ2-7; weak D call: TRBD2 (5 bases). CDR1 LGHDT and CDR2 YNNKEL come from the germline V gene (reference sequence). Trimming left V 1 base short and J 6 bases short, with 10 bases between. This CDR3 has 13 residues. This CDR3 reads CASSQGGASEQYF. In DNA form, the CDR3 reads TGTGCCAGCAGCCAAGGGGGAGCATCCGAGCAGTACTTC.